Below, 19 T cell receptor beta chains from the same sample are listed, as sequenced in a study of T-cell reconstitution after alpha-beta-depleted transplantation in children. Preparation of the TCRbeta library was carried out with unique molecular identifiers. TCRdb used MiXCR to reprocess the PCR reads, holding one entry per CDR3 protein. In the table there are over 200,000 distinct CDR3 sequences, around 10% of which are singletons. The starting material was PBMCs from the stem cell graft donor, obtained from the stem cell graft. The receptors were sampled from a human donor who donated a stem cell graft to a child with acute lymphoblastic leukemia.

This clonotype has at least ten counts. The V and J genes are TRBV7-8 and TRBJ2-7, with D uncertain. Trimming shortened V by 5 bases and J by 3 bases, and 17 bases separated the two germline ends. The germline gives CDR1 SGHVS, CDR2 FQNEAQ. The CDR3 is 15 amino acids. CDR3 sequence (DNA): TGTGCCAGCAGCAAGAGCTACCCCGGTGGCTACGAGCAGTACTTC. This sequence encodes CASSKSYPGGYEQYF. The full variable domain, in which reference TRBV7-8 and TRBJ2-7 provide the parts outside the CDR3, is GAGVSQSPRYKVAKRGQDVALRCDPISGHVSLFWYQQALGQGPEFLTYFQNEAQLDKSGLPSDRFFAERPEGSVSTLKIQRTQQEDSAVYLCASSKSYPGGYEQYFGPGTRLTVT.

The V gene is TRBV7-9, the J gene TRBJ1-1; D may be TRBD1 (5 bases). Germline CDR1 SEHNR, CDR2 FQNEAQ (reference sequence). This CDR3 contains 14 residues. Trimming left V 5 bases short and J 1 base short, with 11 bases between. CDR3 in amino acids: CASSLLGRNTEAFF. DNA of the CDR3: TGTGCCAGCAGCCTCCTGGGGCGGAACACTGAAGCTTTCTTT.

This clonotype was picked up many times. The chain employs TRBV5-6 and TRBJ2-7; D is unresolved. The ends were cut back, 4 bases at V and 6 bases at J, with 8 bases in the middle. The CDR3 runs 11 residues. CDR1 and CDR2 (germline): SGHDT, YYEEEE. CDR3 protein: CASSRKSEQYF. CDR3 DNA: TGTGCCAGCAGCCGGAAAAGCGAGCAGTACTTC.

The chain uses TRBV5-1 and TRBJ2-1, with 13 nucleotides matching TRBD2. This CDR3 contains 16 residues. V was clipped by 3 bases and J by 4 bases; unmatched bases: 4. CDR1 is SGHRS and CDR2 is YFSETQ in the germline V gene. The CDR3 bases are TGCGCCAGCAGCTCGGGACTAGCGGGGTTTTACAATGAGCAGTTCTTC. As protein: CASSSGLAGFYNEQFF.

The chain recombines TRBV5-1 with TRBJ1-3; D is unclear. Deletions cut 6 bases from V and 2 bases from J, with 18 bases between. This CDR3 contains 16 residues. Germline V CDR1 and CDR2: SGHRS, YFSETQ. The CDR3 loop reads CASTPKERIAGNTIYF. As DNA, the CDR3 is TGCGCCAGCACCCCCAAAGAAAGGATCGCTGGAAACACCATATATTTT.

This clonotype was detected many times. The CDR3: CASSDGVETQYF. DNA for the CDR3: TGTGCCAGCAGTGATGGAGTCGAGACCCAGTACTTC. The J gene is TRBJ2-5, the V gene TRBV25-1; D is undetermined. V lost 3 bases and J 5 bases, leaving 7 bases between the germline ends. The germline gives CDR1 MGHDK, CDR2 SYGVNS. The CDR3 covers 12 residues.

This clonotype was detected only a few times. The V call is TRBV6-6, the J call TRBJ1-2; 8 bases line up with TRBD1. The CDR3 sequence is 12 residues long. Germline trimming cut 11 bases from V and 4 bases from J; bases unmatched to any gene: 6. The germline V gene has CDR1 MNHNY and CDR2 SVGAGI (reference sequence). DNA for the CDR3: TGTGCCGGAAGGGACAGGTTCTATGGCTACACCTTC. Residues: CAGRDRFYGYTF.

The chain employs TRBV5-1 and TRBJ1-4; D is unclear. Germline V gene sequence: CDR1 SGHRS, CDR2 YFSETQ. This CDR3 contains 16 residues. The V and J ends lost 0 bases and 1 base respectively, with 10 bases between them. CDR3 in DNA: TGCGCCAGCAGCTTGGATATAATCGGAACTAATGAAAAACTGTTTTTT. Translation gives CASSLDIIGTNEKLFF. Variable domain in full (rest from reference TRBV5-1 and TRBJ1-4): KAGVTQTPRYLIKTRGQQVTLSCSPISGHRSVSWYQQTPGQGLQFLFEYFSETQRNKGNFPGRFSGRQFSNSRSEMNVSTLELGDSALYLCASSLDIIGTNEKLFFGSGTQLSVL.

This clonotype was detected a few times. The chain combines TRBV5-1 with TRBJ2-3, with a weak D call TRBD1 (6 bases). V lost 0 bases and J lost 1, with 18 bases in between. The CDR3 contains 18 residues. Germline loops: CDR1 SGHRS, CDR2 YFSETQ. The CDR3 sequence is CASSLDLGGHQGTDTQYF. The CDR3 coding sequence is TGCGCCAGCAGCTTGGACCTTGGGGGACACCAGGGCACAGATACGCAGTATTTT.

This clonotype was seen ten or more times. The chain uses TRBV10-2 and TRBJ2-7, with D perhaps assigned TRBD1 or TRBD2 (5 bases each). This CDR3 comprises 14 residues. V lost 3 bases and J 1 base, leaving 10 bases between the germline ends. Germline V gene data show CDR1 as WSHSY and CDR2 as SAAADI. The CDR3 DNA sequence: TGCGCCAGCAGTGACCGGGGACGTTCCTACGAGCAGTACTTC. This sequence encodes CASSDRGRSYEQYF.

This clonotype has ten or more counts. V usage is TRBV5-1 and J usage is TRBJ2-7; D is perhaps TRBD1 or TRBD2 (5 bases each). Germline lookup yields CDR1 SGHRS and CDR2 YFSETQ. Trimming stripped 3 bases from V and 0 bases from J, with 10 bases between. The CDR3 totals 14 residues. In nucleotides, the CDR3 is TGCGCCAGCAGCTACCGGGACGGCTCCTACGAGCAGTACTTC. The encoded protein is CASSYRDGSYEQYF.

This clonotype was counted many times. This chain uses TRBV12-3 or TRBV12-4 with TRBJ2-3; a possible D gene is TRBD1 (7 bases). The CDR3 extends over 16 amino acids. Trimming cost V 1 base and J 2 bases, with 13 bases left between them. CDR3 sequence: CASSLGGDRYTDTQYF. The CDR3 coding sequence is TGTGCCAGCAGTTTAGGGGGGGACAGATACACAGATACGCAGTATTTT.

The chain couples TRBV10-1 to TRBJ2-3; weak D call: TRBD1 (5 bases). With 2 bases removed from V and 5 bases from J, the gap between germline ends came to 11 bases. Germline-derived CDR1 and CDR2 are WNHNN and SYGVQD (reference sequence). The CDR3 runs 14 residues. The CDR3 DNA follows: TGCGCCAGCAGTGAGGGGTGGGGCAGAGATACGCAGTATTTT. Amino acid sequence: CASSEGWGRDTQYF.

This clonotype has at least ten counts. The V and J genes are TRBV6-5 and TRBJ2-1, with D possibly being TRBD1 (5 bases). The V end was cut by 5 bases, the J end by 8 bases, with 16 bases between. This CDR3 comprises 14 residues. Germline CDR1 reads MNHEY; CDR2 reads SVGAGI. The CDR3 reads CASSPNRRGDEQFF. DNA of the CDR3: TGTGCCAGCAGTCCAAACAGAAGGGGTGATGAGCAGTTCTTC.

In its sample, this clonotype was seen a few times. This chain connects TRBV12-3 or TRBV12-4 to TRBJ1-2; D unclear. V lost 4 bases to trimming and J lost 6 bases, with 15 bases between them. The CDR3 sequence is 14 residues long. The CDR3 coding sequence is TGTGCCAGCAGTTCCGGACGTCCGATGAATGGCTACACCTTC. The encoded protein is CASSSGRPMNGYTF.

This clonotype was counted ten times or more. The rearrangement joins TRBV6-2 or TRBV6-3 to TRBJ2-1, with D hard to call. Germline CDR1 and CDR2: MNHEY and SVGEGT. The ends were cut back, 5 bases at V and 8 bases at J, with 16 bases in the middle. This CDR3 is 14 amino acids long. CDR3: CASSPYLWLDEQFF. Written as DNA, the CDR3 is TGTGCCAGCAGTCCCTATCTCTGGCTCGATGAGCAGTTCTTC.

Here the CDR3 reads CASSQLAGGAGTDTQYF. The CDR3 nucleotides are TGTGCCAGCAGCCAACTAGCGGGGGGGGCTGGCACAGATACGCAGTATTTT. The rearrangement links TRBV7-9 to TRBJ2-3; TRBD2 matches at 13 bases. The J segment lost 1 base and the V segment lost 5 bases, leaving 6 bases of the junction unmatched. The CDR3 runs 17 residues. Germline V lookup: CDR1 SEHNR, CDR2 FQNEAQ (reference sequence).

J is TRBJ2-3 and V is TRBV5-1, with D perhaps matching TRBD1 (8 bases). The CDR3 runs to 15 residues. Trimming removed 3 bases at V and 5 bases at J, with 16 bases between. Germline loops: CDR1 SGHRS, CDR2 YFSETQ. CDR3 protein: CASSSNRGGEDTQYF. The CDR3 DNA reads as TGCGCCAGCAGCTCAAACAGGGGGGGAGAAGATACGCAGTATTTT.

This clonotype has ten or more counts. This chain links TRBV6-5 with TRBJ1-1; 12 nucleotides line up with TRBD1. Germline loops: CDR1 MNHEY, CDR2 SVGAGI. There are 15 residues in the CDR3. Trimming cost V 6 bases and J 8 bases; bases outside gene matches: 10. In nucleotides, the CDR3 is TGTGCCAGCAGCCAACCGGGACAGGGGGCAAGAGAAGCTTTCTTT. Its protein product is CASSQPGQGAREAFF.